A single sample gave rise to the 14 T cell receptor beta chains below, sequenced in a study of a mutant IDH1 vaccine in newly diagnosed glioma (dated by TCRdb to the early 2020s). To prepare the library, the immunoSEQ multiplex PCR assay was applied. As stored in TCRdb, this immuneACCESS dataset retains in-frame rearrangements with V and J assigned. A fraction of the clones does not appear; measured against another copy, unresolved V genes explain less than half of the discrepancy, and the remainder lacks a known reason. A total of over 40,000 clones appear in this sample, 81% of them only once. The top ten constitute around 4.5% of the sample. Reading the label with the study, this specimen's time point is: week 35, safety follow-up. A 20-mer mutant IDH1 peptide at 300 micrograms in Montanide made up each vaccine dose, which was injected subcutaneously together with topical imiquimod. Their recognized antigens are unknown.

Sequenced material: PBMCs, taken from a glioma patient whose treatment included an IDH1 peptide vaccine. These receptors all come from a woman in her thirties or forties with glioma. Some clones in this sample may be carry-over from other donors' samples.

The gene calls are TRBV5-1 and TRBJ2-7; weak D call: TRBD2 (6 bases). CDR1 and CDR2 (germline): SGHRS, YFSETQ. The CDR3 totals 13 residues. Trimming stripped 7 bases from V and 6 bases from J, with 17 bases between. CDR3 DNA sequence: TGCGCCAGCGGTCGGGGGAGTGGGATCGAGCAGTACTTC. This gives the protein CASGRGSGIEQYF.

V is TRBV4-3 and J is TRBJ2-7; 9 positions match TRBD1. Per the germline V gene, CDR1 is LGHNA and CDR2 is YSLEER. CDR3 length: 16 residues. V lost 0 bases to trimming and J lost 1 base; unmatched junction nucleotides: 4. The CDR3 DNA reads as TGCGCCAGCAGCCAAGACCGGGGACAGGGTTCCTACGAGCAGTACTTC. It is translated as CASSQDRGQGSYEQYF.

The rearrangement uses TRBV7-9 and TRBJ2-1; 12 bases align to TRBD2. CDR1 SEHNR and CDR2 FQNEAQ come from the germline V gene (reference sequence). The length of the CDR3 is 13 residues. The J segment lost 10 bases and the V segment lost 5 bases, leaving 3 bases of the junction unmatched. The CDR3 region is CASSLTSGGEQFF. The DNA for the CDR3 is TGTGCCAGCAGCCTTACTAGCGGGGGGGAGCAGTTCTTC.

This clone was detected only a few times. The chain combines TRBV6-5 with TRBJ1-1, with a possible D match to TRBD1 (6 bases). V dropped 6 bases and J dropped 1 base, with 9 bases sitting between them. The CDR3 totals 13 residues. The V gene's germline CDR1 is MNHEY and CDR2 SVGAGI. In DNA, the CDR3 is TGTGCCAGCAGCAGGGGCCCGAACACTGAAGCTTTCTTT. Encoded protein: CASSRGPNTEAFF.

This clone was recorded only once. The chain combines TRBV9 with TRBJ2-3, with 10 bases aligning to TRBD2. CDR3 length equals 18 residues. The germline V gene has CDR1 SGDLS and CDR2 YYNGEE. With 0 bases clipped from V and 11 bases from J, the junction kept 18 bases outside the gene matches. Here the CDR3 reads CASSVGVEVSGGTGWQYF. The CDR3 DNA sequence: TGTGCCAGCAGCGTAGGGGTAGAAGTTAGCGGGGGGACCGGGTGGCAGTATTTT.

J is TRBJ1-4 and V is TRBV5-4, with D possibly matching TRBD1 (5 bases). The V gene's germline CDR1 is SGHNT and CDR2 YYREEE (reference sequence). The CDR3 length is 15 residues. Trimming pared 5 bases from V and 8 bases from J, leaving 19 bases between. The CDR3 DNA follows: TGTGCCAGCAGTACGAGGACCTCAGGGATCGAAAAACTGTTTTTT. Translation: CASSTRTSGIEKLFF.

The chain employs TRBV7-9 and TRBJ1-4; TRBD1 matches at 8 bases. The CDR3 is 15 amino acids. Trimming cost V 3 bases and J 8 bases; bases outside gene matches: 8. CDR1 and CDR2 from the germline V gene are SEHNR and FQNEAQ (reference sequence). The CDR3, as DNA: TGTGCCAGCAGCTTTGGACAGGGTTGGGGGGAAAAACTGTTTTTT. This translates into CASSFGQGWGEKLFF.

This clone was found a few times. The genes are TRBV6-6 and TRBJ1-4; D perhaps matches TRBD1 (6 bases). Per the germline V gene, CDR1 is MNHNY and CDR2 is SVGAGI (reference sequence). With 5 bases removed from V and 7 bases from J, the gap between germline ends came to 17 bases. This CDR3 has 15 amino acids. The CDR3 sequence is CASSRAGAVGEKLFF. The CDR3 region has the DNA TGTGCCAGCAGTCGCGCGGGGGCTGTTGGTGAAAAACTGTTTTTT.

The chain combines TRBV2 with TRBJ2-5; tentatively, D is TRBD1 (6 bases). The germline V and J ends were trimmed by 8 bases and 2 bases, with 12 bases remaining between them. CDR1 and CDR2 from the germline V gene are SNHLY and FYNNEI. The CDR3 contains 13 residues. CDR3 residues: CASSWTVQETQYF. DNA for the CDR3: TGTGCCAGCTCCTGGACAGTACAAGAGACCCAGTACTTC. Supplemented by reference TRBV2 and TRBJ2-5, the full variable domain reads EPEVTQTPSHQVTQMGQEVILRCVPISNHLYFYWYRQILGQKVEFLVSFYNNEISEKSEIFDDQFSVERPDGSNFTLKIRSTKLEDSAMYFCASSWTVQETQYFGPGTRLLVL.

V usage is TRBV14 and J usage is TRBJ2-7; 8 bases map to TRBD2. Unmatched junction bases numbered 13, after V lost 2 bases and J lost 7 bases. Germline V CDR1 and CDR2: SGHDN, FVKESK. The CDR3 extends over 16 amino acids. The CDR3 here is CASSQRAGGGPFEQYF. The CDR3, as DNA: TGTGCCAGCAGCCAAAGAGCCGGCGGGGGGCCTTTTGAGCAGTACTTC.

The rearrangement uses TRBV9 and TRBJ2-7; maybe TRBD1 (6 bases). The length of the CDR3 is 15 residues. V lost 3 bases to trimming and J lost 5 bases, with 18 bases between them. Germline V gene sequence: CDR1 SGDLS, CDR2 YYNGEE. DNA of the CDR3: TGTGCCAGCAGCGCCGGAGACAGGTCCCTTGACGAGCAGTACTTC. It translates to CASSAGDRSLDEQYF.

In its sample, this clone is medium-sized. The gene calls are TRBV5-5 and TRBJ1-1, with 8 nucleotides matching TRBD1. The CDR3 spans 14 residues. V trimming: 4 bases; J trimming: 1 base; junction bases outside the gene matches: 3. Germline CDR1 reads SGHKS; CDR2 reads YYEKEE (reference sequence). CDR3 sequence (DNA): TGTGCCAGCAGCACCGGGACAGGGAACACTGAAGCTTTCTTT. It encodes CASSTGTGNTEAFF. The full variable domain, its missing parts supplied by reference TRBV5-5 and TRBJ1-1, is DAGVTQSPTHLIKTRGQQVTLRCSPISGHKSVSWYQQVLGQGPQFIFQYYEKEERGRGNFPDRFSARQFPNYSSELNVNALLLGDSALYLCASSTGTGNTEAFFGQGTRLTVV.

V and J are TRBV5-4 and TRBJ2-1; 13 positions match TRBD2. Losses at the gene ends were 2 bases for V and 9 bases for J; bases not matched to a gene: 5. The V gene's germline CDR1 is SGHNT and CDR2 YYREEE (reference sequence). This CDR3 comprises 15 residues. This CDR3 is CASSLLAGGLTEQFF. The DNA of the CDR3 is TGTGCCAGCAGCTTACTAGCGGGGGGGTTGACTGAGCAGTTCTTC.

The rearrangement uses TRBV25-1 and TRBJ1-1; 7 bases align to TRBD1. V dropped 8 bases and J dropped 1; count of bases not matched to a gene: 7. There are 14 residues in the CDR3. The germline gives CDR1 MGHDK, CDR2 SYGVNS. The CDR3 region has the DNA TGTGCCAGCCGTCCGACAGGGCAGAACACTGAAGCTTTCTTT. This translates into CASRPTGQNTEAFF. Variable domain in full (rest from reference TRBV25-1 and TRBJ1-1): EADIYQTPRYLVIGTGKKITLECSQTMGHDKMYWYQQDPGMELHLIHYSYGVNSTEKGDLSSESTVSRIRTEHFPLTLESARPSHTSQYLCASRPTGQNTEAFFGQGTRLTVV.